The rows below give T cell receptor beta chains drawn from one sample of a study of blood T cell repertoires in COVID-19. Assay used: immunoSEQ multiplex PCR; TCRdb lists only in-frame clones, some missing. The sample has under 300,000 clones, approximately 83% seen once; the top ten hold 1.5% to 2%. The sample taken for sequencing was PBMCs or T cells enriched from blood (not recorded which). Receptors were obtained from a woman aged 45-65 years who had recovered from COVID-19. The CDR3 runs from the conserved cysteine through the conserved F or W. Fields, in order: V gene, D gene, CDR3 length, J gene, CDR3 DNA, CDR3 protein. The D gene is left open where the match is weak.

TRBV27	TRBD1	15	TRBJ1-5	TGTGCCAGCAGGACAGGGTTGGTCGGCAATCAGCCCCAGCATTTT	CASRTGLVGNQPQHF
TRBV11-2	TRBD2	14	TRBJ2-1	TGTGCCAGCAGCCCCTCCGGACTAGCCTATGAGCAGTTCTTC	CASSPSGLAYEQFF
TRBV7-6	-	14	TRBJ1-2	TGTGCCAGCAGCTTAAACGACAGAGACTATGGCTACACCTTC	CASSLNDRDYGYTF
TRBV28	TRBD1	14	TRBJ1-2	TGTGCCAGCAGACTGACAGGGGGCGACTATGGCTACACCTTC	CASRLTGGDYGYTF
TRBV27	-	16	TRBJ2-3	TGTGCCAGCAGTTTACAGACTGTCACTAGCACAGATACGCAGTATTTT	CASSLQTVTSTDTQYF
TRBV28	-	12	TRBJ2-1	TGTGCCAGCAGTACCCTTAGGCGACAACAGTTCTTC	CASSTLRRQQFF
TRBV27	-	14	TRBJ1-2	TGTGCCAGCAGTCTCCTAGGGGGTTACTATGGCTACACCTTC	CASSLLGGYYGYTF
TRBV7-9	TRBD1	14	TRBJ1-2	TGTGCCAGCATCTGGACAGGGGGCGACTATGGCTACACCTTC	CASIWTGGDYGYTF
TRBV11-2	-	13	TRBJ2-1	TGTGCCAGCAGCCCGGGAAGGGACAATGAGCAGTTCTTC	CASSPGRDNEQFF
TRBV7-6	-	16	TRBJ2-1	TGTGCCAGCAGCTTATACGCGGGCGGCTCCTACAATGAGCAGTTCTTC	CASSLYAGGSYNEQFF
TRBV28	-	14	TRBJ2-3	TGTGCCAGCAGCGTCAATGGCCGCACAGATACGCAGTATTTT	CASSVNGRTDTQYF
TRBV7-8	TRBD1	15	TRBJ2-5	TGTGCCAGCAGCGACAACAGGGGGTCCTGGGAGACCCAGTACTTC	CASSDNRGSWETQYF
TRBV3-1/TRBV3-2	TRBD1	15	TRBJ2-3	TGTGCCAGCAGCCCCGGACAGGGGAAGTCAGATACGCAGTATTTT	CASSPGQGKSDTQYF
TRBV6-2/TRBV6-3	-	17	TRBJ2-3	TGTGCCAGCAGTTACTCGATGCAGTCTCATTCCACAGATACGCAGTATTTT	CASSYSMQSHSTDTQYF
TRBV5-6	TRBD1	15	TRBJ1-4	TGTGCCAGCAGCTGGACAGGGGGAGGAAATGAAAAACTGTTTTTT	CASSWTGGGNEKLFF
TRBV6-1	-	16	TRBJ1-2	TGTGCCAGCAGTGAAGGCCCGGGACTGCCTAACTATGGCTACACCTTC	CASSEGPGLPNYGYTF